These T cell receptor beta chains were read from a single sample in a study of shared T cell receptors in the human thymus. Data came from immunoSEQ multiplex PCR; TCRdb stores just in-frame clones and leaves some out. The sample lists roughly 660,000 clones; roughly 90% were seen once. Another study also made use of these data, one on human thymus T cells.

The sample taken for sequencing was thymocytes. The receptor set was obtained from a boy under two years old with a congenital heart defect. CDR3s include the opening cysteine and the closing phenylalanine or tryptophan. Fields, in order: J gene, V gene, D gene, clone size, CDR3 protein, CDR3 DNA. D genes are given only for firm matches. Expanded clones get a size class; other rows say once, few or many, or leave the size out.

J gene: TRBJ2-1
V gene: TRBV6-5
D gene: TRBD2
clone size: -
CDR3 protein: CASRPTSGRRNEQFF
CDR3 DNA: TGTGCCAGCAGGCCAACTAGCGGGAGACGGAATGAGCAGTTCTTC

J gene: TRBJ2-1
V gene: TRBV19
D gene: TRBD2
clone size: -
CDR3 protein: CASKPSGRAIQFF
CDR3 DNA: TGTGCCAGTAAGCCTAGCGGGAGGGCCATACAGTTCTTC

J gene: TRBJ2-7
V gene: TRBV7-2
D gene: -
clone size: -
CDR3 protein: CASSLAPNYEQYF
CDR3 DNA: TGTGCCAGCAGCTTAGCTCCCAACTACGAGCAGTACTTC

J gene: TRBJ2-2
V gene: TRBV15
D gene: TRBD1
clone size: -
CDR3 protein: CATSGSGTGGTGELFF
CDR3 DNA: TGTGCCACCAGCGGATCCGGGACAGGGGGCACCGGGGAGCTGTTTTTT

J gene: TRBJ1-4
V gene: TRBV14
D gene: -
clone size: -
CDR3 protein: CASSQSGGINEKLFF
CDR3 DNA: TGTGCCAGCAGCCAGAGCGGGGGGATTAATGAAAAACTGTTTTTT

J gene: TRBJ2-2
V gene: TRBV15
D gene: -
clone size: -
CDR3 protein: CATSRRGGNTGELFF
CDR3 DNA: TGTGCCACCAGCAGGAGGGGGGGGAATACCGGGGAGCTGTTTTTT

J gene: TRBJ2-1
V gene: TRBV10-3
D gene: TRBD2
clone size: once
CDR3 protein: CAITGGTSGPYNEQFF
CDR3 DNA: TGTGCCATCACCGGAGGGACTAGCGGTCCTTACAATGAGCAGTTCTTC

J gene: TRBJ2-7
V gene: TRBV6-1
D gene: -
clone size: -
CDR3 protein: CASSEKDSLYEQYF
CDR3 DNA: TGTGCCAGCAGTGAAAAGGACTCCCTCTACGAGCAGTACTTC

J gene: TRBJ2-7
V gene: TRBV6-1
D gene: TRBD2
clone size: -
CDR3 protein: CASSEGRGGLDEQYF
CDR3 DNA: TGTGCCAGCAGTGAAGGTCGGGGAGGGCTAGACGAGCAGTACTTC

J gene: TRBJ2-7
V gene: TRBV19
D gene: -
clone size: -
CDR3 protein: CASSGQSEGGWEQYF
CDR3 DNA: TGTGCCAGTAGCGGACAGTCAGAAGGAGGTTGGGAGCAGTACTTC

J gene: TRBJ1-1
V gene: TRBV2
D gene: TRBD1
clone size: -
CDR3 protein: CASRNGTAFAMNTEAFF
CDR3 DNA: TGTGCCAGCAGAAACGGGACAGCCTTTGCCATGAACACTGAAGCTTTCTTT

J gene: TRBJ2-7
V gene: TRBV27
D gene: TRBD2
clone size: -
CDR3 protein: CASNPSGRPRGYEQYF
CDR3 DNA: TGTGCCAGCAACCCTAGCGGGAGGCCAAGGGGTTACGAGCAGTACTTC

J gene: TRBJ2-7
V gene: TRBV10-1
D gene: -
clone size: -
CDR3 protein: CASRMNTGVAYEQYF
CDR3 DNA: TGCGCCAGCAGGATGAACACAGGTGTAGCCTACGAGCAGTACTTC

J gene: TRBJ2-3
V gene: TRBV4-3
D gene: -
clone size: -
CDR3 protein: CASSPKDPGHSTDTQYF
CDR3 DNA: TGCGCCAGCAGCCCCAAGGACCCGGGACACTCCACAGATACGCAGTATTTT

J gene: TRBJ2-1
V gene: TRBV5-6
D gene: -
clone size: -
CDR3 protein: CASSLGGVVNEQFF
CDR3 DNA: TGTGCCAGCAGCTTGGGGGGAGTGGTTAATGAGCAGTTCTTC

J gene: TRBJ2-1
V gene: TRBV27
D gene: -
clone size: -
CDR3 protein: CASSPLLSPNYNEQFF
CDR3 DNA: TGTGCCAGCAGCCCCCTATTATCCCCTAACTACAATGAGCAGTTCTTC

J gene: TRBJ1-5
V gene: TRBV19
D gene: -
clone size: -
CDR3 protein: CASSRGVGLKPQHF
CDR3 DNA: TGTGCCAGTAGTAGAGGTGTGGGTTTGAAGCCCCAGCATTTT

J gene: TRBJ2-3
V gene: TRBV9
D gene: TRBD2
clone size: -
CDR3 protein: CASSVRQGQREGTDTQYF
CDR3 DNA: TGTGCCAGCAGCGTCCGCCAAGGCCAGCGGGAGGGGACAGATACGCAGTATTTT

J gene: TRBJ2-2
V gene: TRBV7-2
D gene: -
clone size: -
CDR3 protein: CASSLFERVYTGELFF
CDR3 DNA: TGTGCCAGCAGCTTATTCGAACGGGTGTACACCGGGGAGCTGTTTTTT

J gene: TRBJ1-5
V gene: TRBV5-6
D gene: -
clone size: -
CDR3 protein: CASSLSRGSNQPQHF
CDR3 DNA: TGTGCCAGCAGCTTGTCCAGGGGAAGCAATCAGCCCCAGCATTTT

J gene: TRBJ1-2
V gene: TRBV5-4
D gene: -
clone size: -
CDR3 protein: CASSWSGNYGYTF
CDR3 DNA: TGTGCCAGCAGCTGGTCAGGGAACTATGGCTACACCTTC

J gene: TRBJ2-7
V gene: TRBV15
D gene: TRBD2
clone size: -
CDR3 protein: CATSRDGLAVSYEQYF
CDR3 DNA: TGTGCCACCAGCAGAGATGGCCTAGCGGTCTCCTACGAGCAGTACTTC

J gene: TRBJ1-1
V gene: TRBV30
D gene: TRBD1
clone size: -
CDR3 protein: CAWSSGQGRSAFF
CDR3 DNA: TGTGCCTGGAGTTCAGGACAGGGAAGGTCGGCTTTCTTT

J gene: TRBJ2-1
V gene: TRBV4-3
D gene: -
clone size: -
CDR3 protein: CASSQEGFGVRAYNEQFF
CDR3 DNA: TGCGCCAGCAGCCAAGAAGGATTCGGGGTGAGGGCCTACAATGAGCAGTTCTTC

J gene: TRBJ1-5
V gene: TRBV5-6
D gene: TRBD1
clone size: -
CDR3 protein: CASSGAGGGQPQHF
CDR3 DNA: TGTGCCAGCAGCGGAGCAGGGGGCGGTCAGCCCCAGCATTTT

J gene: TRBJ1-3
V gene: TRBV6-1
D gene: -
clone size: few
CDR3 protein: CASWGAGNTIYF
CDR3 DNA: TGTGCCAGTTGGGGAGCTGGAAACACCATATATTTT

J gene: TRBJ2-7
V gene: TRBV30
D gene: -
clone size: -
CDR3 protein: CAWSVLLEQYF
CDR3 DNA: TGTGCCTGGAGTGTACTCCTCGAGCAGTACTTC

J gene: TRBJ2-7
V gene: TRBV11-2
D gene: TRBD1
clone size: once
CDR3 protein: CASSSRGSYEQYF
CDR3 DNA: TGTGCCAGCAGCTCCAGGGGGTCCTACGAGCAGTACTTC

J gene: TRBJ2-5
V gene: TRBV5-1
D gene: TRBD2
clone size: -
CDR3 protein: CASSLAAMRLAVETQYF
CDR3 DNA: TGCGCCAGCAGCTTGGCCGCTATGAGACTAGCGGTAGAGACCCAGTACTTC

J gene: TRBJ2-3
V gene: TRBV4-3
D gene: -
clone size: -
CDR3 protein: CASSHLPEGAIRPTDTQYF
CDR3 DNA: TGCGCCAGCAGCCATCTCCCGGAGGGCGCGATCCGTCCCACAGATACGCAGTATTTT

J gene: TRBJ2-3
V gene: TRBV13
D gene: -
clone size: -
CDR3 protein: CASSLSEEGHTDTQYF
CDR3 DNA: TGTGCCAGCAGCTTATCAGAGGAGGGCCATACAGATACGCAGTATTTT

J gene: TRBJ2-2
V gene: TRBV5-6
D gene: TRBD2
clone size: -
CDR3 protein: CASSPGGTGNTGELFF
CDR3 DNA: TGTGCCAGCAGCCCGGGAGGAACAGGGAACACCGGGGAGCTGTTTTTT

J gene: TRBJ2-1
V gene: TRBV14
D gene: TRBD2
clone size: -
CDR3 protein: CASSPQGLAGLSYNEQFF
CDR3 DNA: TGTGCCAGCAGCCCACAAGGACTAGCGGGACTCTCCTACAATGAGCAGTTCTTC

J gene: TRBJ2-3
V gene: TRBV10-2
D gene: TRBD2
clone size: -
CDR3 protein: CASCEREGTDTQYF
CDR3 DNA: TGCGCCAGCTGTGAGCGGGAGGGCACAGATACGCAGTATTTT

J gene: TRBJ1-5
V gene: TRBV4-2
D gene: -
clone size: -
CDR3 protein: CASSGKGGGQPQHF
CDR3 DNA: TGTGCCAGCAGCGGGAAAGGGGGTGGCCAGCCCCAGCATTTT

J gene: TRBJ2-3
V gene: TRBV29-1
D gene: TRBD2
clone size: -
CDR3 protein: CSVVGPSGRGADTQYF
CDR3 DNA: TGCAGCGTTGTAGGCCCCAGCGGGAGAGGCGCAGATACGCAGTATTTT

J gene: TRBJ1-4
V gene: TRBV6-6
D gene: TRBD1
clone size: few
CDR3 protein: CASNRDRNEKLFF
CDR3 DNA: TGTGCCAGCAACAGGGACAGGAATGAAAAACTGTTTTTT

J gene: TRBJ2-7
V gene: TRBV25-1
D gene: -
clone size: once
CDR3 protein: CASSELVGLASYEQYF
CDR3 DNA: TGTGCCAGCAGTGAATTGGTCGGGCTAGCGTCCTACGAGCAGTACTTC

J gene: TRBJ2-7
V gene: TRBV28
D gene: -
clone size: few
CDR3 protein: CASSFNGHSSYEQYF
CDR3 DNA: TGTGCCAGCAGTTTCAACGGACATAGCTCCTACGAGCAGTACTTC

J gene: TRBJ2-7
V gene: TRBV7-8
D gene: TRBD2
clone size: once
CDR3 protein: CASSLGGGSSYEQYF
CDR3 DNA: TGTGCCAGCAGCTTAGGCGGGGGGAGCTCCTACGAGCAGTACTTC

J gene: TRBJ1-5
V gene: TRBV28
D gene: TRBD1
clone size: once
CDR3 protein: CASSLFPGQGAQPQHF
CDR3 DNA: TGTGCCAGCAGTTTATTTCCGGGACAGGGAGCCCAGCCCCAGCATTTT

J gene: TRBJ2-7
V gene: TRBV5-4
D gene: TRBD1
clone size: -
CDR3 protein: CASSPGQGDYEQYF
CDR3 DNA: TGTGCCAGCAGCCCGGGACAGGGTGATTACGAGCAGTACTTC

J gene: TRBJ2-5
V gene: TRBV5-1
D gene: TRBD2
clone size: -
CDR3 protein: CASSLVVGGPQETQYF
CDR3 DNA: TGCGCCAGCAGCTTGGTAGTGGGAGGGCCTCAAGAGACCCAGTACTTC

J gene: TRBJ2-7
V gene: TRBV6-5
D gene: TRBD2
clone size: -
CDR3 protein: CASTRLAGDEQYF
CDR3 DNA: TGTGCCAGCACCCGACTAGCGGGAGACGAGCAGTACTTC

J gene: TRBJ1-1
V gene: TRBV5-5
D gene: TRBD1
clone size: -
CDR3 protein: CASDRDMNTEAFF
CDR3 DNA: TGTGCCAGCGACAGGGACATGAACACTGAAGCTTTCTTT

J gene: TRBJ2-7
V gene: TRBV6-1
D gene: -
clone size: -
CDR3 protein: CASSESPGPYEQYF
CDR3 DNA: TGTGCCAGCAGTGAATCACCAGGGCCCTACGAGCAGTACTTC

J gene: TRBJ2-7
V gene: TRBV4-1
D gene: TRBD1
clone size: few
CDR3 protein: CASSRDRAYEQYF
CDR3 DNA: TGCGCCAGCAGCCGGGACAGGGCCTACGAGCAGTACTTC

J gene: TRBJ2-2
V gene: TRBV18
D gene: TRBD2
clone size: -
CDR3 protein: CASSRTSGSRAGELFF
CDR3 DNA: TGTGCCAGCTCACGGACTAGCGGGAGTCGGGCCGGGGAGCTGTTTTTT